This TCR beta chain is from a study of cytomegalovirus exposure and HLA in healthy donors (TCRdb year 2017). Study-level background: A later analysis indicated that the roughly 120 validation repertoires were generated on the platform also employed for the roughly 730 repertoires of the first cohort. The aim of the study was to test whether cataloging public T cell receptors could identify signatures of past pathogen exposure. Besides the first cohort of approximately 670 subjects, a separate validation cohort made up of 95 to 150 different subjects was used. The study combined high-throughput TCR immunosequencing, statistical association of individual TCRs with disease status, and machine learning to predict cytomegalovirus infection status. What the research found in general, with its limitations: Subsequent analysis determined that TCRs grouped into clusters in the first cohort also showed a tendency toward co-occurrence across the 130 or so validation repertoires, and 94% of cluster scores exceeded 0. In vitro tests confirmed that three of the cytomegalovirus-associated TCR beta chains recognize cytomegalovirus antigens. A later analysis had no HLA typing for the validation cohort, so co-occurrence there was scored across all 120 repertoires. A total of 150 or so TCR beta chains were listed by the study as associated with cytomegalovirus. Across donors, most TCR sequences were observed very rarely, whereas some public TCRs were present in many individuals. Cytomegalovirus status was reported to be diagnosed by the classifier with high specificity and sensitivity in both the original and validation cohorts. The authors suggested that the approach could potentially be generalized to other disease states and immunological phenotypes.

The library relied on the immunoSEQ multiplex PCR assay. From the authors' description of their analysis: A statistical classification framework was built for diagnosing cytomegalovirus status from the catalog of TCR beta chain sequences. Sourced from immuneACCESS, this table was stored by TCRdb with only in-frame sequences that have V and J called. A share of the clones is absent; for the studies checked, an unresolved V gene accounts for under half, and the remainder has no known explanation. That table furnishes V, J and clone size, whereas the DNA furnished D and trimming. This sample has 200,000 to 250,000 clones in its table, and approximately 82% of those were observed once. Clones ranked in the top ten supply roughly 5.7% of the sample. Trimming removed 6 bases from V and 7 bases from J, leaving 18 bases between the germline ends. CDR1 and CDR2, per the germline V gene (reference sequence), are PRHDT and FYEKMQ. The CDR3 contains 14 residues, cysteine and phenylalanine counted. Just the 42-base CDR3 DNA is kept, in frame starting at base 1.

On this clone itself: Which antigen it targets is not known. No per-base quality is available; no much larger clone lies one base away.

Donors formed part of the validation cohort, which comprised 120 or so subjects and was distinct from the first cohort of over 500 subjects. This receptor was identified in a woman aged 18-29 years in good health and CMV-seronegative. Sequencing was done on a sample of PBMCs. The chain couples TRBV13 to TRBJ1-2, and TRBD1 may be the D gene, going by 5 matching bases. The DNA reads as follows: TGTGCCAGCAGTACCAGTGGGGGATTGTCTGGCTACACCTTC. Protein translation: CASSTSGGLSGYTF.